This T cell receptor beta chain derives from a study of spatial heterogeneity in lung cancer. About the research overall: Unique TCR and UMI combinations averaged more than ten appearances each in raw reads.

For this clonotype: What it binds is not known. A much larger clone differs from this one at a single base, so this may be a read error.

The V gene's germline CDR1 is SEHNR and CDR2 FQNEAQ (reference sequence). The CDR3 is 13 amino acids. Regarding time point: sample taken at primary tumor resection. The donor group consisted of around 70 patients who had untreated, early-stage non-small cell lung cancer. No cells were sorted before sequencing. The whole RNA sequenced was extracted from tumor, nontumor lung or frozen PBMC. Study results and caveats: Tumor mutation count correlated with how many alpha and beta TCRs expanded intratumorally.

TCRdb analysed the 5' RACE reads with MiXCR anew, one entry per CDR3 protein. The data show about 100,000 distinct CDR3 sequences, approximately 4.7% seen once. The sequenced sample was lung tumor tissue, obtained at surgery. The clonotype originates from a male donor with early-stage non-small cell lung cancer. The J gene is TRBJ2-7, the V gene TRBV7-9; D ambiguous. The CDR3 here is CDSSSAGVYEQYF. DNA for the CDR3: TGTGACAGCAGCTCCGCCGGAGTTTACGAGCAGTACTTC. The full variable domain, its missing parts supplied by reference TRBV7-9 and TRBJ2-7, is DTGVSQNPRHKITKRGQNVTFRCDPISEHNRLYWYRQTLGQGPEFLTYFQNEAQLEKSRLLSDRFSAERPKGSFSTLEIQRTEQGDSAMYLCDSSSAGVYEQYFGPGTRLTVT.